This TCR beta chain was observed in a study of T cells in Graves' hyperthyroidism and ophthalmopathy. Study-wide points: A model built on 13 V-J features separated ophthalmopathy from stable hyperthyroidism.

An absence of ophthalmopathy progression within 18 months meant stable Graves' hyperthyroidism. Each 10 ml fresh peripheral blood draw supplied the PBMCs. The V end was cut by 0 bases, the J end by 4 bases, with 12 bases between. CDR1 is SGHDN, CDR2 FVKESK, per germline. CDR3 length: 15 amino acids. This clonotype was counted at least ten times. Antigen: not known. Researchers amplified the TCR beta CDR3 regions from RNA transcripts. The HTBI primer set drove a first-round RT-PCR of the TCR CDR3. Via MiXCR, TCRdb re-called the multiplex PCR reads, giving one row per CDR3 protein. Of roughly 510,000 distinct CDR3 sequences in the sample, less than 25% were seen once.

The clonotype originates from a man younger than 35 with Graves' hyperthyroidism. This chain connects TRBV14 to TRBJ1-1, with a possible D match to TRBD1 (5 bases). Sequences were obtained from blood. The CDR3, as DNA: TGTGCCAGCAGCCAAGATCGGGGGGAAGGCACTGAAGCTTTCTTT. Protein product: CASSQDRGEGTEAFF.